One sample yielded the 30 T cell receptor beta chains listed below, sequenced in a study of human T cells and chemical hapten exposure. Time point described: pre-sensitization, week 0. Indicated treatment: therapeutic diphenylcyclopropenone sensitization with weekly scalp DPC. Via MiXCR, TCRdb re-called the RACE reads, giving one row per CDR3 protein. The sample shows 150,000 to 200,000 distinct CDR3 sequences, about 31% of them seen only once. The sample was whole blood, taken in connection with sensitization to the hapten diphenylcyclopropenone (DPC). The receptor source for this set is a woman aged 25 to 39 with alopecia areata. Some clones in this sample may be carry-over from other donors' samples.

The genes are TRBV29-1 and TRBJ2-7; 9 bases agree with TRBD1. This CDR3 contains 16 residues. Germline CDR1 reads SQVTM; CDR2 reads ANQGSEA. V lost 6 bases and J lost 2; bases outside the gene matches: 14. In nucleotides, the CDR3 is TGCAGCGTGAAAACCCCCACAGGGGGCACCCCCTACGAGCAGTACTTC. Encoded protein: CSVKTPTGGTPYEQYF.

This clonotype has a handful of counts. The V call is TRBV5-5, the J call TRBJ1-2; D is possibly TRBD1 (5 bases). The CDR3 covers 15 residues. V lost 1 base to trimming and J lost 2 bases, with 12 bases between them. Germline CDR1 and CDR2: SGHKS and YYEKEE (reference sequence). The CDR3 coding sequence is TGTGCCAGCAGCTTGTCGCTGGGGCAGAACTATGGCTACACCTTC. It yields the protein CASSLSLGQNYGYTF.

J is TRBJ2-7 and V is TRBV4-2, with D unclear. CDR3 length: 15 amino acids. From germline, CDR1 is LGHNA and CDR2 YNFKEQ. Trimming removed 4 bases at V and 1 base at J, with 14 bases between. As DNA, the CDR3 is TGTGCCAGCAGCCCCTCGCGAGTACGGTCCTACGAGCAGTACTTC. It translates to CASSPSRVRSYEQYF.

This clonotype was detected a few times. The rearrangement joins TRBV6-2 or TRBV6-3 to TRBJ2-7; TRBD1 matches at 10 bases. This CDR3 is 14 amino acids long. V lost 7 bases, J lost 6 bases, and 9 bases stayed unmatched. The germline V gene has CDR1 MNHEY and CDR2 SVGEGT. The CDR3 loop is CASTGGTGVSEQYF. CDR3 coding DNA: TGTGCCAGCACTGGGGGGACAGGGGTGTCCGAGCAGTACTTC.

The chain combines TRBV28 with TRBJ1-5; D possibly corresponds to TRBD1 (6 bases). Per germline, CDR1 MDHEN and CDR2 SYDVKM. The CDR3 consists of 13 residues. V dropped 3 bases and J dropped 4 bases, with 7 bases sitting between them. The CDR3 protein is CASSFGQNQPQHF. CDR3 bases: TGTGCCAGCAGTTTTGGACAGAATCAGCCCCAGCATTTT.

This clonotype was detected a few times. V and J are TRBV7-2 and TRBJ2-1; D call uncertain. The CDR3 is 11 residues long. Germline CDR1 SGHTA, CDR2 FQGNSA. The V end was cut by 1 base, the J end by 10 bases, with 5 bases between. The CDR3 loop reads CASSLGPEQFF. DNA for the CDR3: TGTGCCAGCAGCTTAGGCCCAGAGCAGTTCTTC.

This sequence joins TRBV6-1 and TRBJ1-4; TRBD1 is a possible D gene (5 bases). The V and J ends lost 7 bases and 7 bases respectively, with 16 bases between them. CDR3 length: 14 amino acids. Germline values: CDR1 MNHNS, CDR2 SASEGT. Here the CDR3 DNA reads TGTGCCAGCACCGGGGGGGGGTCGGGTGAAAAACTGTTTTTT. Encoded protein: CASTGGGSGEKLFF.

The chain links TRBV2 to TRBJ2-3, with 13 bases lining up with TRBD2. Per the germline V gene, CDR1 is SNHLY and CDR2 is FYNNEI. The CDR3 length is 17 residues. The J segment lost 6 bases and the V segment lost 7 bases, leaving 13 bases of the junction unmatched. The DNA of the CDR3 is TGTGCCAGCAACCATGGGACTAGCGGGACGCGGGCGGATACGCAGTATTTT. Translation: CASNHGTSGTRADTQYF.

This clonotype was counted a few times. The V call is TRBV28, the J call TRBJ1-2; 10 nucleotides line up with TRBD1. The CDR3 sequence is 15 residues long. J lost 4 bases, V lost 7 bases, and 9 bases had no gene match. Germline values: CDR1 MDHEN, CDR2 SYDVKM. The CDR3 sequence: CASNSGQGETYGYTF. CDR3 nucleotides: TGTGCCAGCAATTCCGGACAGGGGGAAACCTATGGCTACACCTTC.

This clonotype is a singleton in its sample. The rearrangement joins TRBV20-1 to TRBJ2-6; a possible D gene is TRBD2 (6 bases). The V gene lost 4 bases and the J gene lost 1 base, with 14 bases spanning the gap. The CDR3 consists of 16 residues. Germline V gives CDR1 DFQATT, CDR2 SNEGSKA (reference sequence). As DNA, the CDR3 is TGCAGTGCTACCGGGACGGGGGTTTCTGGGGCCAACGTCCTGACTTTC. This encodes CSATGTGVSGANVLTF.

The genes are TRBV28 and TRBJ1-1, with D possibly matching TRBD1 (5 bases). Per the germline V gene, CDR1 is MDHEN and CDR2 is SYDVKM. V was cut by 2 bases and J by 4 bases, with 17 bases left in between. The CDR3 contains 16 residues. CDR3 nucleotides: TGTGCCAGCAGTTTAGCCTGGGGGGAAGGTTTCACTGAAGCTTTCTTT. Protein product: CASSLAWGEGFTEAFF.

V is TRBV5-1 and J is TRBJ2-1; D ambiguous. This CDR3 spans 16 amino acids. The ends were cut back, 4 bases at V and 0 bases at J, with 14 bases in the middle. Looked up from germline, CDR1 is SGHRS and CDR2 is YFSETQ. CDR3 amino acids: CASSISRLPSYNEQFF. CDR3 DNA sequence: TGCGCCAGCAGCATCTCTCGGCTACCCTCCTACAATGAGCAGTTCTTC.

The gene calls are TRBV6-5 and TRBJ1-1, with 8 bases lining up with TRBD1. Germline CDR1 and CDR2: MNHEY and SVGAGI. The CDR3 runs 14 residues. The J segment lost 6 bases and the V segment lost 5 bases, leaving 8 bases of the junction unmatched. The CDR3 bases are TGTGCCAGCAGTCAAGACAGGGGAGGGTCTGAAGCTTTCTTT. Its protein product is CASSQDRGGSEAFF.

This chain uses TRBV20-1 with TRBJ2-3; D is unresolved. There are 15 residues in the CDR3. V was pared by 2 bases and J by 4 bases, with 16 bases between. Germline CDR1 and CDR2: DFQATT and SNEGSKA (reference sequence). CDR3 residues: CSARITLVGPDTQYF. CDR3 coding DNA: TGCAGTGCTAGAATAACGCTAGTCGGACCAGATACGCAGTATTTT.

This rearrangement joins TRBV29-1 to TRBJ2-3; 7 nucleotides agree with TRBD2. J was trimmed by 2 bases and V by 7 bases; bases with no gene match: 3. The CDR3 runs to 12 residues. Germline V gene sequence: CDR1 SQVTM, CDR2 ANQGSEA. The CDR3 DNA reads as TGCAGCGGCCGGGGGGTCACAGATACGCAGTATTTT. It yields the protein CSGRGVTDTQYF.

CDR3 loop: CASSLDRLAGGTDTQYF. The CDR3 DNA is TGTGCCAGCAGTTTGGACAGGCTAGCGGGAGGTACAGATACGCAGTATTTT. The chain joins TRBV28 to TRBJ2-3, with 11 bases fitting TRBD2. Germline V lookup: CDR1 MDHEN, CDR2 SYDVKM. This CDR3 contains 17 residues. The V gene end was trimmed by 3 bases and the J gene end by 3 bases; junction bases not matched to a gene: 8.

This clonotype was counted ten times or more. The CDR3 loop reads CSVSFGQGPHEQFF. The CDR3, as DNA: TGCAGTGTTTCTTTTGGACAGGGTCCCCATGAGCAGTTCTTC. The V and J genes are TRBV20-1 and TRBJ2-1; 8 positions agree with TRBD1. Germline CDR1 and CDR2: DFQATT and SNEGSKA (reference sequence). CDR3 size: 14 residues. Trimming at V came to 7 bases and at J to 8 bases, leaving 13 bases not matched to a gene.

The V call is TRBV7-2, the J call TRBJ1-6; 9 bases fit TRBD1. Trimming removed 5 bases from V and 8 bases from J; junction bases left unmatched: 10. Germline assignment: CDR1 SGHTA and CDR2 FQGNSA. The CDR3 is 16 amino acids. CDR3 amino acids: CASSPGGGQGHSPLHF. CDR3 coding DNA: TGTGCCAGCAGCCCGGGAGGGGGACAGGGTCATTCACCCCTCCACTTT.

V gene TRBV28 combines with J gene TRBJ2-6; D is unresolved. The germline V and J ends were trimmed by 5 bases and 2 bases, with 10 bases remaining between them. The V gene's germline CDR1 is MDHEN and CDR2 SYDVKM. CDR3 length equals 15 residues. The CDR3 is CASSRTETGANVLTF. CDR3 in DNA: TGTGCCAGCAGTAGAACAGAAACTGGGGCCAACGTCCTGACTTTC.

This clonotype occurred a few times. The V gene is TRBV25-1, the J gene TRBJ2-7; tentatively, D is TRBD2 (5 bases). CDR3 length equals 12 residues. The germline CDR1 and CDR2 sequences are MGHDK and SYGVNS. V dropped 4 bases and J dropped 9 bases, with 13 bases sitting between them. The CDR3 coding sequence is TGTGCCAGCAGTGGGCCATCCGGAGGGCAGTACTTC. Its translation is CASSGPSGGQYF.

This chain links TRBV7-2 with TRBJ2-1; TRBD1 matches 9 bases. The germline V gene encodes CDR1 SGHTA and CDR2 FQGNSA. V was pared by 1 base and J by 6 bases, with 7 bases of the junction left unmatched. This CDR3 contains 16 residues. The CDR3 sequence is CASSLGGQGRINEQFF. CDR3 DNA sequence: TGTGCCAGCAGCTTAGGCGGACAGGGGCGGATCAATGAGCAGTTCTTC.

The J gene is TRBJ2-3, the V gene TRBV29-1; tentative D call: TRBD1 (5 bases). Germline CDR1 reads SQVTM; CDR2 reads ANQGSEA. This CDR3 comprises 13 residues. With 2 bases removed from V and 7 bases from J, the gap between germline ends came to 13 bases. CDR3 DNA: TGCAGCGTTGAATCAGGGCTAGTTTATACGCAGTATTTT. It codes for CSVESGLVYTQYF.

A single count supports this clonotype. This chain uses TRBV2 with TRBJ1-5; 7 nucleotides agree with TRBD1. Per germline, CDR1 SNHLY and CDR2 FYNNEI. The CDR3 extends over 14 amino acids. Trimming cost V 6 bases and J 4 bases; bases outside gene matches: 6. Here the CDR3 reads CASRLGQRNQPQHF. The DNA of the CDR3 is TGTGCCAGCAGGCTGGGACAGAGAAATCAGCCCCAGCATTTT. Full variable domain (remainder filled in from reference TRBV2 and TRBJ1-5): EPEVTQTPSHQVTQMGQEVILRCVPISNHLYFYWYRQILGQKVEFLVSFYNNEISEKSEIFDDQFSVERPDGSNFTLKIRSTKLEDSAMYFCASRLGQRNQPQHFGDGTRLSIL.

This sequence joins TRBV5-4 and TRBJ2-7; maybe TRBD2 (5 bases). This CDR3 comprises 12 residues. V was shortened by 4 bases and J by 8 bases, with 13 bases between the two germline ends. CDR1 and CDR2 (germline): SGHNT, YYREEE (reference sequence). CDR3 residues: CASSISNGKQYF. Here the CDR3 DNA reads TGTGCCAGCAGCATATCCAACGGGAAGCAGTACTTC.

This chain connects TRBV29-1 to TRBJ2-3; a weak D match, TRBD2 (6 bases). Per the germline V gene, CDR1 is SQVTM and CDR2 is ANQGSEA. V lost 3 bases, J lost 6 bases, and 22 bases lay in between. The CDR3 has 16 residues. The CDR3 loop is CSVDGGLFISEDTQYF. The CDR3 DNA follows: TGCAGCGTTGATGGGGGACTCTTTATTTCTGAGGATACGCAGTATTTT.

The rearrangement links TRBV7-3 to TRBJ1-2; maybe TRBD1 (6 bases). This CDR3 comprises 14 residues. V was clipped by 5 bases and J by 7 bases, with 17 bases between them. Germline V gene data show CDR1 as SGHTA and CDR2 as FQGTGA. The CDR3 sequence: CASSRYDRSGGYTF. DNA of the CDR3: TGTGCCAGCAGCCGCTACGACAGGTCCGGTGGCTACACCTTC.

This sequence joins TRBV10-3 and TRBJ1-2; tentative D call: TRBD1 (6 bases). The length of the CDR3 is 13 residues. Germline V lookup: CDR1 ENHRY, CDR2 SYGVKD. Trimming stripped 9 bases from V and 4 bases from J, with 15 bases between. Here the CDR3 reads CAMTSTGIYGYTF. CDR3 coding DNA: TGTGCCATGACATCTACAGGGATCTATGGCTACACCTTC.

This clonotype has just a few counts. CDR3 loop: CASSLRTGLYEQYF. CDR3 DNA: TGTGCCAGCAGCTTGCGGACAGGGCTCTACGAGCAGTACTTC. The chain links TRBV7-8 to TRBJ2-7; 8 nucleotides agree with TRBD1. V gave up 3 bases and J gave up 3 bases; unmatched junction bases: 4. Germline V gives CDR1 SGHVS, CDR2 FQNEAQ. This CDR3 spans 14 amino acids.

The gene calls are TRBV3-1 and TRBJ1-1; D gene ambiguous. The CDR3 sequence is 14 residues long. V was shortened by 3 bases and J by 1 base, with 9 bases between the two germline ends. Germline V CDR1 and CDR2: LGHDT, YNNKEL (reference sequence). CDR3 nucleotide sequence: TGTGCCAGCAGCCACGACTCTAAGAACACTGAAGCTTTCTTT. It yields the protein CASSHDSKNTEAFF.

V gene TRBV28 combines with J gene TRBJ2-2, with no clear D. Germline V gives CDR1 MDHEN, CDR2 SYDVKM. CDR3 length: 14 residues. With 3 bases removed from V and 5 bases from J, the gap between germline ends came to 10 bases. The DNA for the CDR3 is TGTGCCAGCAGTTTTCTTCACCCAACCGGGGAGCTGTTTTTT. As protein: CASSFLHPTGELFF.